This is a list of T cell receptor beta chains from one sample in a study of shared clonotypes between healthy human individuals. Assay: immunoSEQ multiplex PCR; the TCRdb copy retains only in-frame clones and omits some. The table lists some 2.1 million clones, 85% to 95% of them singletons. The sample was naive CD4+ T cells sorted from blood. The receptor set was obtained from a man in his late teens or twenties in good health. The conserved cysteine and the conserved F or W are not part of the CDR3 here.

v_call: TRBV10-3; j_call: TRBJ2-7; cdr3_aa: AISERAGRPEQY
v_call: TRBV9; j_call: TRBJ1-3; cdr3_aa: ASSVQPSDGNTIY
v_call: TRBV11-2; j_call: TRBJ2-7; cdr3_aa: ASSPTGRGYDEQY
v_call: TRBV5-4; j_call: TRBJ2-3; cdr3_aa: ASSSKTSISTDTQY
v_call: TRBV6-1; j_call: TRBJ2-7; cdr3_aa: ASSGPGPGPYEQY
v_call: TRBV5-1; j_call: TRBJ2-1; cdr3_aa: ASSLTGGPYNEQF
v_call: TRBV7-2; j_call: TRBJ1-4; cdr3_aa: ASSSPRGISEKLF
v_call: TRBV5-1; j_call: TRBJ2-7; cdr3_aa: ASSLEGLYEQY
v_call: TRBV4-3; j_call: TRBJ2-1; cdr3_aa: ASSPGTSGSGHNEQF
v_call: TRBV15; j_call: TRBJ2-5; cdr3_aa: ATSRVGMQETQY
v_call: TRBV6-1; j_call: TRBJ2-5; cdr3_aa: ASRVRGVVETQY
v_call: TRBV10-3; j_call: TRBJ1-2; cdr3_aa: AISESFGEAGYGYT
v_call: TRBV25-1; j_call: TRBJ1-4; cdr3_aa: ASSESGQEKLF
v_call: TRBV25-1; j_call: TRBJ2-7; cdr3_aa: ASSESGQDYEQY
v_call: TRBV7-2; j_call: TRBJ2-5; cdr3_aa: ASGTRQETQY
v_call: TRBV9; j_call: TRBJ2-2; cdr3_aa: ASSVLPTPNTGELF
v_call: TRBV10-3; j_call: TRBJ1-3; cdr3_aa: AIGTEDSGNTIY
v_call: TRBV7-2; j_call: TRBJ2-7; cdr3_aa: ASSLTYFAYEQY
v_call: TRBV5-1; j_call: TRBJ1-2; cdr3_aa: ASSLDGQSRGYT
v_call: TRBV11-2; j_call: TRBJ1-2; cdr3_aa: ASSLGGTGGAYGYT
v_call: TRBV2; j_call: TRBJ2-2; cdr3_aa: ASTYQGSLTGELF
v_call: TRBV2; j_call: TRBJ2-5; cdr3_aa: ASSEWGQEGVGTQY
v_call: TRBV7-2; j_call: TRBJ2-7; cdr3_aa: ASSSGTVRIEQY
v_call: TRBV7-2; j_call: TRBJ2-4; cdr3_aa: ASSLNEVPTGAKNIQY
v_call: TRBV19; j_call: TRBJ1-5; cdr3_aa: ASSIPGGPQH
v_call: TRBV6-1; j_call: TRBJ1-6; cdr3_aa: ASSELVTGTNSPLH
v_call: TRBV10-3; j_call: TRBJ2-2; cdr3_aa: AISETSGTGELF
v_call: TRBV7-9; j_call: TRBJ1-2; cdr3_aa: ASSLVAGKTGDGYT
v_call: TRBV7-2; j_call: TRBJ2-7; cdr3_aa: ASSSPDRGHEQY
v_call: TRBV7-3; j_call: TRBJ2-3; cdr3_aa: ASSLTDSSGTQY
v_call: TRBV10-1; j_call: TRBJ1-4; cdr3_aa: ASTLERGREKLF
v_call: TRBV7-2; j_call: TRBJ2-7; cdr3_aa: ASSLSGQEQY
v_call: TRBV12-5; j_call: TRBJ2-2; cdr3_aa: ASGLSGGTGELF
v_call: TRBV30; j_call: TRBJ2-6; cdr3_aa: AWSVGVGANVLT
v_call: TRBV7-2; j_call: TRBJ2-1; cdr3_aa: ASSDQTGTGVYNEQF
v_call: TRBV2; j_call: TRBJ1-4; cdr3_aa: ASSARVPVGEKLF
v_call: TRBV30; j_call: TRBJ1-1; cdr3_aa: AWTAVLASEAF
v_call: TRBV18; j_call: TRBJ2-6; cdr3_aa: ASSSYSGANVLT
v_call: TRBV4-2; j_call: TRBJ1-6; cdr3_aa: ASSQPGQTYNSPLH
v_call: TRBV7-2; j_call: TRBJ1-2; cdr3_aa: ASSLGQYYGYT
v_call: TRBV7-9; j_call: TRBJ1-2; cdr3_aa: ASSLPNDSRHT
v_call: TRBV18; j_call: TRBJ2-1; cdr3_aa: ASSPKEGNEQF
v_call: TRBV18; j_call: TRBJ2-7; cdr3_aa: ASSAQESYEQY
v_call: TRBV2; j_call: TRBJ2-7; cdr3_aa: ASSSGTGTYEQY
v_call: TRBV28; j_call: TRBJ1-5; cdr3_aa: ASSPTGSSNQPQH
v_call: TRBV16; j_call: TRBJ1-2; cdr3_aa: ASSQIRAGDNYGYT
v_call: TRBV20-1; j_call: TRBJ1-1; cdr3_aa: SAHMNTEAF
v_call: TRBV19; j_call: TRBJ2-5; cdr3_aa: ASSTTLAETQY
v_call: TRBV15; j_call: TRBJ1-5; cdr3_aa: ATSAQGQPQH
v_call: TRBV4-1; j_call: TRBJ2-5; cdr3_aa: ASSQERRLAGLETQY
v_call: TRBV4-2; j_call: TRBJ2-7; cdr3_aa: ASSLGTDSQAYEQY
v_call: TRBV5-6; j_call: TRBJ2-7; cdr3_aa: ASTVIRGAPPEQY
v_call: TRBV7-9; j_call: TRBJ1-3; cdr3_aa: ASSFGAGNTIY
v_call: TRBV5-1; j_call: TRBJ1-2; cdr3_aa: ASSLGGTSNYGYT